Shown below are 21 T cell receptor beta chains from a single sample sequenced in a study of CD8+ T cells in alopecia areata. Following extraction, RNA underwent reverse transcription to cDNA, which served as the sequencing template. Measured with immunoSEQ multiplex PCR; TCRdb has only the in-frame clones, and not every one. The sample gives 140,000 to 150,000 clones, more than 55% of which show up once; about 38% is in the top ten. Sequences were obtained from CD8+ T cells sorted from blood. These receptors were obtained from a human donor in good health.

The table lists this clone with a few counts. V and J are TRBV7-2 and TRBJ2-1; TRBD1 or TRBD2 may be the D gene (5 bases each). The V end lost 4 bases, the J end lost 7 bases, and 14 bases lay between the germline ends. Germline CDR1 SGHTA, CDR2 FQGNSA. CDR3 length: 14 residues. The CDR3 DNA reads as TGTGCCAGCAGCTGGACGGGGCCGTTGAATGAGCAGTTCTTC. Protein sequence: CASSWTGPLNEQFF.

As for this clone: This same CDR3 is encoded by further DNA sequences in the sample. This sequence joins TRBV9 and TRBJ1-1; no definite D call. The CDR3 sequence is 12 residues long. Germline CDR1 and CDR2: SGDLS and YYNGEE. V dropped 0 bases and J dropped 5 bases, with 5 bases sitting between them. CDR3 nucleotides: TGTGCCAGCAGCGTAGGAGGGACTGAAGCTTTCTTT. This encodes CASSVGGTEAFF.

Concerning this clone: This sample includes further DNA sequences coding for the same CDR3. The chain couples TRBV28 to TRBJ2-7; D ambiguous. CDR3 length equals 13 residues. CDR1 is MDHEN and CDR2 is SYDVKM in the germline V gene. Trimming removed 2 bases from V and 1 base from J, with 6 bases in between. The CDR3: CASSLADSYEQYF. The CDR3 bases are TGTGCCAGCAGTTTAGCCGATTCCTACGAGCAGTACTTC.

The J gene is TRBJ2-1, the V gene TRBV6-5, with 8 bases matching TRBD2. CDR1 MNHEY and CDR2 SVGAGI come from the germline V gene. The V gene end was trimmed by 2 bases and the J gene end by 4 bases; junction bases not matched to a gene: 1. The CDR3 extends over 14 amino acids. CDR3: CASSYQREYNEQFF. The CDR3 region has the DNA TGTGCCAGCAGTTACCAGCGGGAGTACAATGAGCAGTTCTTC.

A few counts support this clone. Here the CDR3 DNA reads TGCAGCGTTGACCCGGGACTAGCGTCGAGCTCCTACAATGAGCAGTTCTTC. Translating gives CSVDPGLASSSYNEQFF. The chain couples TRBV29-1 to TRBJ2-1; 10 nucleotides match TRBD2. Germline assignment: CDR1 SQVTM and CDR2 ANQGSEA. The CDR3 is 17 amino acids. J gave up 0 bases and V 3 bases, and 8 bases lay outside the gene matches.

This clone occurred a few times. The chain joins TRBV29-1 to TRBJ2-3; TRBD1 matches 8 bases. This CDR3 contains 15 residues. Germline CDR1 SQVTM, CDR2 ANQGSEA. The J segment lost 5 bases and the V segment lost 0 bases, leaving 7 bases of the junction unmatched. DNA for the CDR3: TGCAGCGTTGAAGATGGCAACAGGGGGAGAGATACGCAGTATTTT. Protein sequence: CSVEDGNRGRDTQYF.

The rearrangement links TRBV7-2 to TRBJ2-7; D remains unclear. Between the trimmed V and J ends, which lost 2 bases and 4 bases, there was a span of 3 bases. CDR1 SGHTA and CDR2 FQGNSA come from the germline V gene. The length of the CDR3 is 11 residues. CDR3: CASSLQYEQYF. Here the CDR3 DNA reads TGTGCCAGCAGCTTACAATACGAGCAGTACTTC.

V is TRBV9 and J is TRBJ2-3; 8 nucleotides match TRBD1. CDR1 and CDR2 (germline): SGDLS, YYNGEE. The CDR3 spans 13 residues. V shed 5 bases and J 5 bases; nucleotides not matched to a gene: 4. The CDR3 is CASRDRDKDTQYF. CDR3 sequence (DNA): TGTGCCAGCAGGGACAGGGATAAAGATACGCAGTATTTT.

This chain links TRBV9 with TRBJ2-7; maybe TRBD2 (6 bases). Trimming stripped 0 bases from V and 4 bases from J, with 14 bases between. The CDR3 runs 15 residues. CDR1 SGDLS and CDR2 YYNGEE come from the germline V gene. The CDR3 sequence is CASSVAGSGRYEQYF. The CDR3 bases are TGTGCCAGCAGCGTAGCTGGGTCAGGGAGGTACGAGCAGTACTTC.

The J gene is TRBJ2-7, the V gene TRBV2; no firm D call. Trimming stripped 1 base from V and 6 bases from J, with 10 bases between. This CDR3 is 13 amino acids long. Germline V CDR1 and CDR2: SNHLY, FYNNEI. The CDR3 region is CASSEEVGPEQYF. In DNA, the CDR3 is TGTGCCAGCAGTGAAGAGGTAGGGCCCGAGCAGTACTTC.

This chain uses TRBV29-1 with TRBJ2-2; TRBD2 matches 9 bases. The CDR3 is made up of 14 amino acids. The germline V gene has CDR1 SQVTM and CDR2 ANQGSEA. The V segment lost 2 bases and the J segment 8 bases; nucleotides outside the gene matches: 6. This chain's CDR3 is CSVEYVSGSGELFF. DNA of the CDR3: TGCAGCGTTGAATATGTTAGCGGGAGTGGGGAGCTGTTTTTT.

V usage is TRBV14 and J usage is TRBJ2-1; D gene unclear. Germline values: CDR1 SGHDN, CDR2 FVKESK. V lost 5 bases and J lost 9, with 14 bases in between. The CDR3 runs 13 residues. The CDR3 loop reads CASSSLRFGEQFF. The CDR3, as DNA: TGTGCCAGCAGCTCCTTGCGGTTTGGTGAGCAGTTCTTC.

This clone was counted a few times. As DNA, the CDR3 is TGCAGCGTTGGGGACGGAGACAATGAGCAGTTCTTC. It specifies CSVGDGDNEQFF. V usage is TRBV29-1 and J usage is TRBJ2-1; D assignment may be TRBD1 or TRBD2 (5 bases each). Trimming took off 4 bases at V and 5 bases at J, with 9 bases between the two ends. This CDR3 is 12 amino acids long. Germline lookup yields CDR1 SQVTM and CDR2 ANQGSEA.

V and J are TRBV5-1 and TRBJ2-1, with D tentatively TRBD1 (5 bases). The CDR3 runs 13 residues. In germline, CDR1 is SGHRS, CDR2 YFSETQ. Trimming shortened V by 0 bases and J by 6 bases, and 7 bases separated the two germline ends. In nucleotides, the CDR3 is TGCGCCAGCAGCTTGGGGGGCACCAATGAGCAGTTCTTC. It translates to CASSLGGTNEQFF. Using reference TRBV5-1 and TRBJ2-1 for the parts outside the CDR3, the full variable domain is KAGVTQTPRYLIKTRGQQVTLSCSPISGHRSVSWYQQTPGQGLQFLFEYFSETQRNKGNFPGRFSGRQFSNSRSEMNVSTLELGDSALYLCASSLGGTNEQFFGPGTRLTVL.

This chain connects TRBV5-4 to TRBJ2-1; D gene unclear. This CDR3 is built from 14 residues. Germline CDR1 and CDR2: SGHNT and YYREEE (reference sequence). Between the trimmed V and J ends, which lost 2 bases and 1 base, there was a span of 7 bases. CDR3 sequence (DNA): TGTGCCAGCAGCTTCAAGCAATCCTACAATGAGCAGTTCTTC. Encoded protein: CASSFKQSYNEQFF. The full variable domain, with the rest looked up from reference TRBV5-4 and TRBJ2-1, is ETGVTQSPTHLIKTRGQQVTLRCSSQSGHNTVSWYQQALGQGPQFIFQYYREEENGRGNFPPRFSGLQFPNYSSELNVNALELDDSALYLCASSFKQSYNEQFFGPGTRLTVL.

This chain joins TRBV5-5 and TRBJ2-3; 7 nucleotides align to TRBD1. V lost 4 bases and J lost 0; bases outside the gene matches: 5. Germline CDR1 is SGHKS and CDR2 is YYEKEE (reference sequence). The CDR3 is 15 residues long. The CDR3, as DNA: TGTGCCAGCAGCACCCGGGACAGTAGCACAGATACGCAGTATTTT. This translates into CASSTRDSSTDTQYF.

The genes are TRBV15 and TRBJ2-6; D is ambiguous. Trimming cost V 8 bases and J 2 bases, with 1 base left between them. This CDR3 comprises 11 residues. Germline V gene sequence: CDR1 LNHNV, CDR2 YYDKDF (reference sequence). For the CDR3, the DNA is TGTGCCACCGCTGGGGCCAACGTCCTGACTTTC. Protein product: CATAGANVLTF. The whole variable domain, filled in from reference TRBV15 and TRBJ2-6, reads DAMVIQNPRYQVTQFGKPVTLSCSQTLNHNVMYWYQQKSSQAPKLLFHYYDKDFNNEADTPDNFQSRRPNTSFCFLDIRSPGLGDTAMYLCATAGANVLTFGAGSRLTVL.

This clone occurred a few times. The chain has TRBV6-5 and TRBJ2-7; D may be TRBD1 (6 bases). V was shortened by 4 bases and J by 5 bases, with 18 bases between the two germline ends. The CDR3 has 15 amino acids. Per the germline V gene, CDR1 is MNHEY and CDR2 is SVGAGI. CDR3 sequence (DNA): TGTGCCAGCAGTTCCTTCCTTGGGGACACCAACGAGCAGTACTTC. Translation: CASSSFLGDTNEQYF.

CDR3 bases: TGTGCCACCAGCAGTCACCCGGGACAGGGTTCGGCCTCCGAAGAGCAGTACTTC. Protein product: CATSSHPGQGSASEEQYF. The V and J genes are TRBV15 and TRBJ2-7, with 9 bases aligning to TRBD1. This CDR3 contains 18 residues. The germline V gene has CDR1 LNHNV and CDR2 YYDKDF (reference sequence). V trimming: 3 bases; J trimming: 7 bases; junction bases outside the gene matches: 19.

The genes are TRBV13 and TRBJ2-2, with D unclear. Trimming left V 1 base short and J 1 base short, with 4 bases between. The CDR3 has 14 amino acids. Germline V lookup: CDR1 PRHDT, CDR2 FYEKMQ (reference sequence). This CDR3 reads CASSLEGNTGELFF. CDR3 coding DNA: TGTGCCAGCAGCTTAGAAGGGAACACCGGGGAGCTGTTTTTT.

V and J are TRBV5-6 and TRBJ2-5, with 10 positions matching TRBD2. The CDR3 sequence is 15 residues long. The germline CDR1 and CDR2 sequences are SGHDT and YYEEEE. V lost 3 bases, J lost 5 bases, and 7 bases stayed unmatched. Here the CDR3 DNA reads TGTGCCAGCAGCTGGGAGCGGGAGGGCCGGGAGACCCAGTACTTC. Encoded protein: CASSWEREGRETQYF.